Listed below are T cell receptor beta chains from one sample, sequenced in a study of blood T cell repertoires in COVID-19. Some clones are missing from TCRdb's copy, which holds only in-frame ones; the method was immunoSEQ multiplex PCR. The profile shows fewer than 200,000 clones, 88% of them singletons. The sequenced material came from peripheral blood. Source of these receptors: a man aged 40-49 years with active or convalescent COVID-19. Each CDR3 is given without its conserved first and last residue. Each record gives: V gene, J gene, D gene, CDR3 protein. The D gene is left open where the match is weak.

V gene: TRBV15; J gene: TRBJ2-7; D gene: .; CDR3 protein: ATSREAFGTPSSYEQY
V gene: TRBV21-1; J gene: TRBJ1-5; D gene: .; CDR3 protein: ASSQRRLYNQPQH
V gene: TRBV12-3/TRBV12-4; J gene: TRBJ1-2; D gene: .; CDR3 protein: ASRQATYGYT
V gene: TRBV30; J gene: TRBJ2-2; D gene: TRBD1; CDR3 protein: AWTAWDRLNTGELF
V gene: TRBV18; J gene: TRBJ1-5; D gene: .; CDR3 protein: ASSPPFVAQPQH
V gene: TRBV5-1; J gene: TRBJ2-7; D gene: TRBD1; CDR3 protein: ASSRDSLGEQY
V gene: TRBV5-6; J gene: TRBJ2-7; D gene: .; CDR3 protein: ASSGERGSRNYEQY
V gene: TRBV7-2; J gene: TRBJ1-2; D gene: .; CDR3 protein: ASSNRGPYGYT
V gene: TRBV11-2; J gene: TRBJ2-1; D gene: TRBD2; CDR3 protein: ASSARLAAYNEQF
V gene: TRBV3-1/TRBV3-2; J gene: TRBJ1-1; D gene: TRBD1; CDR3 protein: ASSQSRGTGLMNTEAF
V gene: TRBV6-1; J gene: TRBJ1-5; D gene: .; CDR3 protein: ASSERQYNQPQH
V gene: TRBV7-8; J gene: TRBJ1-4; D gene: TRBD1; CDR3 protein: ASSLEQGPNEKLF
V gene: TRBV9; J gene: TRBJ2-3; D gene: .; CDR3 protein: ASSVGTLASTDTQY
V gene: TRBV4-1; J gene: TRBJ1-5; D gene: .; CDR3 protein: ASTKGQGSNQPQH
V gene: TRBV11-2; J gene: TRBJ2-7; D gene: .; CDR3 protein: ASSQGGNEQY
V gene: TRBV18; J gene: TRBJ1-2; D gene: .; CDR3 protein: ASSPPREGGYT
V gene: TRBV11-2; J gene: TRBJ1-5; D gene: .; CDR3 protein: ASTLTANQPQH
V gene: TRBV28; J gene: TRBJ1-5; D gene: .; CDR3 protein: ASSQLPFSGLLNQPQH
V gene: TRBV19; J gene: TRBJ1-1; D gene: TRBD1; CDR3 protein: ASSISGGLTEAF
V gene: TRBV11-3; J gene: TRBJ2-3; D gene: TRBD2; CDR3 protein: ASSLVAGGADTQY
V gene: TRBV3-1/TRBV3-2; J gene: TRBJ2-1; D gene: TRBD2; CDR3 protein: ASSPTSGRGGYNEQF
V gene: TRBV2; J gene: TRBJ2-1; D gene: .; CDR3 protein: ASDDGSNYNEQF
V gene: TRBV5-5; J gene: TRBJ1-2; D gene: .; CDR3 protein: ASSLDRSNYGYT
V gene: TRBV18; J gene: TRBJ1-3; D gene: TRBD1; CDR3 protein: ASSPQETGPGNTIY
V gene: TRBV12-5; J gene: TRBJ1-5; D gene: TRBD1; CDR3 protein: ASGLGGQGQRNQPQH
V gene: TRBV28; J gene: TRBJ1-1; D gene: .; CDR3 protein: ASSLPQGVNTEAF
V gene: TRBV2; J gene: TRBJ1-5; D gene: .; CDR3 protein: ASNDWGLRQPQH
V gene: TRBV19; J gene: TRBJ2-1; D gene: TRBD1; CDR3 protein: ASSIGDRGKGEQF
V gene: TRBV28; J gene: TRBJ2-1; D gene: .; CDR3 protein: ASSGGRRAMKL
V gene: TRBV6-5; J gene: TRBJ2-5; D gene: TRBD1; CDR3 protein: ASIAQGAKTQY
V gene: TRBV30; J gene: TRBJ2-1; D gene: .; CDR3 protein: AWSLGGGYNEQF
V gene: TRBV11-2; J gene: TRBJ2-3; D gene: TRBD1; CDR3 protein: ASSFGRGPPDTQY
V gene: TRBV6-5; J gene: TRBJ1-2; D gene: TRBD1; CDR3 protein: ASSRTGDYGYT
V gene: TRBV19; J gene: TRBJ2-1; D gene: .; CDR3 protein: ASSYSGRGEINEQF
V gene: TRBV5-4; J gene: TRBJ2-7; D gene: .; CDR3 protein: ASSYQTEYEQY
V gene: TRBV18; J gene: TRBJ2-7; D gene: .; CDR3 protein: ASSPDRSYEQY
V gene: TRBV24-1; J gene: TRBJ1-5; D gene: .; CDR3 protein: ATSDSLGNQPQH
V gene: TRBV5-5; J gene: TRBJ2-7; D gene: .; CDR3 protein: ASSLVSVDEQY
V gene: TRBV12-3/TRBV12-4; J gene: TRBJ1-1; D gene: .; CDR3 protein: ASSSRGNTEAF
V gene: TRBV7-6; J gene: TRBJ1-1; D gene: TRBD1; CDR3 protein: ASRLWPKGARTEAF
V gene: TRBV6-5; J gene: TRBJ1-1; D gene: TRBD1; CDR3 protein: ASSRPGTVEAF
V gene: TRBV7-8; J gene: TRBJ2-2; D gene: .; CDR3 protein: ASSLGTTNTGELF
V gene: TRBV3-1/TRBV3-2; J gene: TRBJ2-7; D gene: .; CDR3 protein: ASSQWPSYEQY
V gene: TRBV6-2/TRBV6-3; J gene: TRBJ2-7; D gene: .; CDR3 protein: ASSTRAYEQY
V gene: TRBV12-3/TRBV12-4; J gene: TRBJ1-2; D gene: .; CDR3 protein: ASSLTANYGYT
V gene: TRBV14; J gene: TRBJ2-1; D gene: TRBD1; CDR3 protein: ASSLYKGTGEQF